This TCR beta chain was obtained from a study of blood T cell repertoires in COVID-19 (dated by TCRdb to the early 2020s). About the investigation overall: Samples from collaborators originated in the United States, Italy and Spain and spanned both the acute and convalescent phases of COVID-19. The material from the prospective study consisted of cDNA or gDNA derived from T cells, B-cell-depleted T cells, or PBMCs. Deeply sampled blood TCRbeta repertoires from subjects exposed to, actively infected with, or recovered from COVID-19 were included in the dataset. A freely available public database, intended as a resource for researchers studying the immune response to SARS-CoV-2, is where the repertoires were released. Samples came from the ongoing ImmuneRACE study (first 160 participants) plus 1,254 subjects from 6 global collaborators. The sample metadata nearly always contained a de-identified subject ID, COVID-19 status, age in years and sex. Where HLA class I and class II types were available, the types were taken from metadata supplied by the sample provider, not from assay-based typing.

TCRbeta CDR3 regions were amplified from genomic DNA by means of the immunoSEQ Assay, a bias-controlled multiplex PCR. The original methods were these. Within the assay, amplification of reference gene primers was used to estimate how many nucleated cells each sample contained. To quantify the absolute abundance of each unique TCRbeta CDR3 rearrangement, sequence reads were collapsed and filtered. For each sample, productive Simpson clonality was calculated as the square root of Simpson's diversity index across productive rearrangements. Entries here come from immuneACCESS through TCRdb and include only in-frame sequences with V and J called. Some clones fail to appear in such tables; in the studies checked, an unresolved V gene covers under half of the shortfall, and the cause of the remainder is unknown. That table gives V, J and clone size, and the DNA gave D and trimming. Recorded for this sample are roughly 380,000 clones; 87% of them occurred a single time. The top ten hold approximately 3.1% of the sample.

In the prospective study, participants were about 18 to 95 years old, resided in approximately 22 geographic areas of the United States, and were enrolled through a virtual design. In the prospective study, cohorts were assigned on the basis of participant-reported clinical history obtained from a screening survey and a study questionnaire. Recovered participants in ImmuneRACE Cohort 3 were defined as having two consecutive negative NP/OP PCR tests, clearance from a healthcare professional, or resolution of symptoms. Mobile phlebotomists in the prospective study collected whole blood, serum and a nasopharyngeal or oropharyngeal swab from every participant. Additional blood draws and questionnaires over a 2-month period could optionally be provided by prospective study participants. Prospective study blood samples were shipped either frozen or at room temperature before DNA extraction. This clone was seen once. The clone's antigen remains unknown. Base qualities were left out, and no much larger clone turns up one base away.

CDR1 and CDR2 were assigned from the germline V gene (reference sequence) as LGHDT and YNNKEL. Counted from cysteine to phenylalanine, this CDR3 has 14 amino acids. Of the read, only the CDR3 DNA is kept; its 42 bases are in frame from base 1. V is cut back by 6 bases and J by 6 bases, with 10 bases in the junction unmatched. Findings and caveats that apply to the study as a whole: The amount of clinical and demographic metadata varied by source and participant and was provided uncurated.

The sequence was collected from a woman under 40 who had recovered from COVID-19. This sequence uses TRBV3-1 (or the pseudogene TRBV3-2) and TRBJ2-7; TRBD2 lines up with 8 middle nucleotides. Sequencing used PBMCs or T cells enriched from blood (not recorded which). The nucleotides read TGTGCCAGCAGGGCCGGGACTAGGAAGGGCGAGCAGTACTTC. The encoded protein is CASRAGTRKGEQYF.